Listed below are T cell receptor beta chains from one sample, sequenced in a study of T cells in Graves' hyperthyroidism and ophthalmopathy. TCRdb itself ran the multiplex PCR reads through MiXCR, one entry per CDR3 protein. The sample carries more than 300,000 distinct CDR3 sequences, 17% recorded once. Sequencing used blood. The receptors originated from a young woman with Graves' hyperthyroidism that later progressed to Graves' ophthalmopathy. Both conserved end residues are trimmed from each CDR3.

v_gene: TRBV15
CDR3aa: ATSTEDRAYEQY

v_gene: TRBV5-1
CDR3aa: ASSVQRQGPTGELF

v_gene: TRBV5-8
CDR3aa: ASSSGWDRPMTAKNIQY

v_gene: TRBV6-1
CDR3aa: ASRLGTGRANYGYT

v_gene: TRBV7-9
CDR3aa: ASSPGTGGLAGATGELF

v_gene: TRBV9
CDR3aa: ASSVESGRVSYNEQS

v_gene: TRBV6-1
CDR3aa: ASGGTSFNEQF

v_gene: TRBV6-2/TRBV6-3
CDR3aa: ASSAHRGQLSTEAF

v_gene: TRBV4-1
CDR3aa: ASSQHDNENTEAF

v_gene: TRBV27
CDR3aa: ASSSYPDRDGNTIY

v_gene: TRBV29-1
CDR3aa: SVEGQQGMGVGGNEQF

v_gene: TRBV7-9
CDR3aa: ASSFLAGTYNEQF

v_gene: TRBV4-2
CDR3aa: ASSQVDRGPKGNTIY

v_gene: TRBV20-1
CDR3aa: STRDKNSYEQY

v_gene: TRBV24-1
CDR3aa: ATSDFQQAEQF

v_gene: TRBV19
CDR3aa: ASSIVPGWNTEAF

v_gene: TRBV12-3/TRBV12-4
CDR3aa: ASSPSLRGPYNEQF

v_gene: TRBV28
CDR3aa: ASRPWTGDYEQY

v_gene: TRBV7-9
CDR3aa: ASSLMGLAETQY

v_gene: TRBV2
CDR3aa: ASSSGTGSGNTIY

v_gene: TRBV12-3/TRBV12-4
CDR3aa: ASIMGYQGDHEQF

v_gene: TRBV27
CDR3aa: ASSLYQAGGIETQY

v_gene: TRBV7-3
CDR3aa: ASSRGRTGRTDTQY

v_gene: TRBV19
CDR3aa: ASIAGGYNEQF

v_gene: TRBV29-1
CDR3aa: SVEDLTSSYNEQF

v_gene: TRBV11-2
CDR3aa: ASSLAVGGETQY

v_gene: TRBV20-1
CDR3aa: SAKSDRDRDQPQH

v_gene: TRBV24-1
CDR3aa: ATSDSSSYEQY

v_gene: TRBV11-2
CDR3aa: ASSLENKYNEQF

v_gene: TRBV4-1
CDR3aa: ASSQKVEAEKLF

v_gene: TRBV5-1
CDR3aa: ASSPSGQLNEKLF

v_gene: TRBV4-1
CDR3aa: ASSQSTGLNTEAF

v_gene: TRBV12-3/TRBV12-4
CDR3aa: ASSLAPQRVVVGGDNTGELF

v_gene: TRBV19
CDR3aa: ASSRGGRENEQF

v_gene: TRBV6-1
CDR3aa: ASGKTGNNYNEQF

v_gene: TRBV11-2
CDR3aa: ASSLNLGVPGELF

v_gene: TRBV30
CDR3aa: AWDRSSGNTIY

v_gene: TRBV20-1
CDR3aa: SARGLGAEAY

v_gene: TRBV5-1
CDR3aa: ASSYGPHDFRNTEAF

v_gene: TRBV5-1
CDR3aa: ASSLAGHQETQY

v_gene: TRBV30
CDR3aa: ACTGTGVTYEQY

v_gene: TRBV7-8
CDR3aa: ASSYHLRLAGGPGQETQY

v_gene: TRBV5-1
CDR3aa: ASSLGWNQPQH

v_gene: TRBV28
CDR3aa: ASSLQSILDAYGYT

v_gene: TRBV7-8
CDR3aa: ASSLVRDSYEQY

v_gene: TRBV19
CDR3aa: ASRDRASQSGAGYGYT

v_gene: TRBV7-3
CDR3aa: ASSQALGTSGSTDTQY

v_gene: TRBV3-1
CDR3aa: ASSQDFGSGTRGYT

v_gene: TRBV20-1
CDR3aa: SARGLGPSQETQY

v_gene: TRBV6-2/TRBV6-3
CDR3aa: ASSYQGRASYEQY

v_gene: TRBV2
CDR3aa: ASSRDTLQETQY

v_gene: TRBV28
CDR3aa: ASSLSMTGRSDTEAF

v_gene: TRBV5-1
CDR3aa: ASSLGSLGSYEQY